This TCR beta chain was found in a study of cytomegalovirus exposure and HLA in healthy donors. 13 Jbeta primers and 60 Vbeta primers were used for the PCR. The method was immunoSEQ multiplex PCR; TCRdb's version includes in-frame clones alone and lacks a portion of them. Its table records under 90,000 clones. The CDR3 runs to 14 residues. V was clipped by 3 bases and J by 2 bases, with 12 bases between them. Germline values: CDR1 SGHDT, CDR2 YYEEEE. On this clone: Its antigen is unknown.

Broader study findings: There were several of the most significant clusters that appeared linked to common viral pathogens in a later analysis.

The TCR originated in a man in his fifties in good health and CMV-seropositive. Material: PBMCs. The rearrangement joins TRBV5-6 to TRBJ2-7; the D is unclear. CDR3: CASSSLEFTYEQYF. CDR3 coding DNA: TGTGCCAGCAGCTCCTTGGAGTTTACCTACGAGCAGTACTTC. The complete variable domain, with remaining parts taken from reference TRBV5-6 and TRBJ2-7, reads DAGVTQSPTHLIKTRGQQVTLRCSPKSGHDTVSWYQQALGQGPQFIFQYYEEEERQRGNFPDRFSGHQFPNYSSELNVNALLLGDSALYLCASSSLEFTYEQYFGPGTRLTVT.